These 9 T cell receptor beta chains share one sample of origin, sequenced in a study of Graves' ophthalmopathy and Graves' hyperthyroidism. RNA transcripts were the source from which TCR beta CDR3 regions were amplified. Amplification began with first-round RT-PCR using HTBI primers, then second-round multiplex PCR was performed. TCRdb redid the calling of the multiplex PCR reads with MiXCR, one entry per CDR3 protein. The repertoire consists of 600,000 to 700,000 distinct CDR3 sequences, with over 40% occurring once and the leading ten covering more than 3%. Sequencing used peripheral blood. These receptors originate from an adult man with Graves' ophthalmopathy.

The V and J genes are TRBV18 and TRBJ2-7, with 8 bases fitting TRBD2. The CDR3 has 15 residues. From germline, CDR1 is KGHSH and CDR2 LQKENI. With 3 bases clipped from V and 2 bases from J, the junction kept 6 bases outside the gene matches. CDR3 in DNA: TGTGCCAGCTCACCGACGGAGCGGGGGCCCTACGAGCAGTACTTC. Its translation: CASSPTERGPYEQYF.

The rearrangement links TRBV2 to TRBJ1-1; D is possibly TRBD1 (5 bases). V was shortened by 5 bases and J by 3 bases, with 13 bases between the two germline ends. Germline CDR1 SNHLY, CDR2 FYNNEI. The CDR3 loop spans 14 amino acids. The CDR3 DNA reads as TGTGCCAGCAGTTTATCGCGAGGGGACACTGAAGCTTTCTTT. It specifies CASSLSRGDTEAFF.

This clonotype appeared a single time. The V gene is TRBV7-6, the J gene TRBJ1-1, with D possibly TRBD1 on 6 matching bases. V was clipped by 1 base and J by 1 base, with 10 bases between them. The CDR3 extends over 15 amino acids. CDR1 and CDR2 from the germline V gene are SGHVS and FNYEAQ. CDR3 sequence reads: CASSLERDKNTEAFF. The CDR3 coding sequence is TGTGCCAGCAGCTTAGAACGGGACAAGAACACTGAAGCTTTCTTT.

This clonotype was detected many times. The chain links TRBV6-1 to TRBJ1-2; D uncertain. With 3 bases removed from V and 2 bases from J, the gap between germline ends came to 7 bases. Germline V gives CDR1 MNHNS, CDR2 SASEGT. The CDR3 contains 13 residues. The CDR3 region is CASSDSVNYGYTF. Here the CDR3 DNA reads TGTGCCAGCAGTGATTCCGTCAACTATGGCTACACCTTC.

The rearrangement joins TRBV12-3 or TRBV12-4 to TRBJ1-6; 7 nucleotides align to TRBD1. This CDR3 has 19 residues. V gave up 4 bases and J gave up 10 bases; unmatched junction bases: 22. The CDR3 nucleotides read TGTGCCAGCAGTTACGGAACTAGACAGGGACACCACACGTGGTCACCCCTCCACTTT. Its protein product is CASSYGTRQGHHTWSPLHF.

This clonotype has ten or more counts. The chain uses TRBV20-1 and TRBJ1-6; no clear D gene. V dropped 3 bases and J dropped 7 bases, with 7 bases sitting between them. The CDR3 sequence is 12 residues long. CDR1 DFQATT and CDR2 SNEGSKA come from the germline V gene (reference sequence). The CDR3 sequence: CSASNGNSPLHF. DNA of the CDR3: TGCAGTGCTAGTAACGGGAATTCACCCCTCCACTTT.

This clonotype was counted many times. This chain uses TRBV11-2 with TRBJ2-7, with a possible D match to TRBD2 (6 bases). The CDR3 contains 13 residues. Trimming cost V 5 bases and J 6 bases, with 14 bases left between them. Germline lookup yields CDR1 SGHAT and CDR2 FQNNGV. DNA for the CDR3: TGTGCCAGCAGCCTTCAACGGGGAGGCGAGCAGTACTTC. Translation gives CASSLQRGGEQYF.

Notes on this clonotype: A read error is possible here, since a much larger clone lies one base away. The V call is TRBV20-1, the J call TRBJ2-5; TRBD2 aligns across 8 bases. Germline V gene lookup returns CDR1 DFQATT and CDR2 SNEGSKA (reference sequence). Trimming at V came to 6 bases and at J to 5 bases, leaving 8 bases not matched to a gene. This CDR3 has 13 amino acids. The CDR3 DNA reads as TGCAGTGCCCCCGGGGGGGGAGGGGAGACCCAGTACTTC. It translates to CSAPGGGGETQYF.

At least ten counts were recorded for this clonotype. The J gene is TRBJ1-5, the V gene TRBV9; D is perhaps TRBD1 (5 bases). The germline V gene encodes CDR1 SGDLS and CDR2 YYNGEE. The CDR3 is 15 amino acids. V was clipped by 5 bases and J by 2 bases, with 14 bases between them. The DNA of the CDR3 is TGTGCCAGCAGGAACCCGGGACGGGGCAATCAGCCCCAGCATTTT. It yields the protein CASRNPGRGNQPQHF.